This T cell receptor beta chain was retrieved from a study of control samples from healthy donors and cancer patients. Method: immunoSEQ multiplex PCR; TCRdb's copy keeps in-frame clones and lacks some. The data show approximately 63,000 clones, with 65% to 90% seen just once and over 4.5% held by the top ten. The CDR3 extends over 18 amino acids. J was trimmed by 1 base and V by 0 bases; bases with no gene match: 8. Germline CDR1 is LGHNA and CDR2 is YNFKEQ. Sequencing was done on a sample of blood. The V gene is TRBV4-2, the J gene TRBJ2-3; 9 nucleotides line up with TRBD2. This sequence was found in a man aged 35-49 years in good health. The CDR3 region has the DNA TGTGCCAGCAGCCAAGAAGGGGCTAGCGGGACCGGCACAGATACGCAGTATTTT. Translated, it gives CASSQEGASGTGTDTQYF.